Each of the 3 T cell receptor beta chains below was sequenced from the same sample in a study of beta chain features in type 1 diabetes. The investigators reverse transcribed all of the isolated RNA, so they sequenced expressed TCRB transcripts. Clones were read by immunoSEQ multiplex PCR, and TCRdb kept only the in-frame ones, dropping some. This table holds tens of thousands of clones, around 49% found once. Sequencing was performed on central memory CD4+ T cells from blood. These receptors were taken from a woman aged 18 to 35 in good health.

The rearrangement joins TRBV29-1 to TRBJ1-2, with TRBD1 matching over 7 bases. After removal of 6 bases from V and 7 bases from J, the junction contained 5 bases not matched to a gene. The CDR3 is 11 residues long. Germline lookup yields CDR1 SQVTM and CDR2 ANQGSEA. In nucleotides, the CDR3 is TGCAGCGTCCAGGGGGGACGTGGCTACACCTTC. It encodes CSVQGGRGYTF.

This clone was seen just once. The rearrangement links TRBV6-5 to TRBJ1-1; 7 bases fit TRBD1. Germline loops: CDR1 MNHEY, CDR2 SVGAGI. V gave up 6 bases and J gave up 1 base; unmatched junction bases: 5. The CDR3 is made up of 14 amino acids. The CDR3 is CASSRTGANTEAFF. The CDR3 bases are TGTGCCAGCAGCCGCACAGGGGCGAACACTGAAGCTTTCTTT.

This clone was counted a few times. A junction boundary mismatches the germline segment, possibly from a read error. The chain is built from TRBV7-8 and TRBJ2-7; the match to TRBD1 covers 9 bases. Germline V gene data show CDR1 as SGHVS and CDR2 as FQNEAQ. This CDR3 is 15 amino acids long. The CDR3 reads CASSLAEGQGYEQYF. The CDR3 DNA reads TGTGCCAGCAGCCTAGCCGAGGGACAGGGTTACGAGCAGTACTTC. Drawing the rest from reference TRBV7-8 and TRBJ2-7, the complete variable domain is GAGVSQSPRYKVAKRGQDVALRCDPISGHVSLFWYQQALGQGPEFLTYFQNEAQLDKSGLPSDRFFAERPEGSVSTLKIQRTQQEDSAVYLCASSLAEGQGYEQYFGPGTRLTVT.